This T cell receptor beta chain stems from a study of T cells in Graves' hyperthyroidism and ophthalmopathy. Hyperthyroidism was newly diagnosed in patients aged 18 to 65 (duration under 2 months). Criteria for exclusion of patients were uncontrolled infection, other autoimmune disease, pregnancy or lactation. The PBMCs were sourced from fresh peripheral blood (more than 9 ml). This CDR3 comprises 14 residues. Germline V gives CDR1 SEHNR, CDR2 FQNEAQ (reference sequence). Trimming took off 5 bases at V and 7 bases at J, with 15 bases between the two ends. Amplified regions were TCR beta CDR3 sequences from RNA transcripts. The study used the HTBI primer set for a first-round RT-PCR of the TCR CDR3. TCRdb reprocessed the multiplex PCR reads with MiXCR, giving one entry per CDR3 protein. The sample records under 450,000 distinct CDR3 sequences, roughly 14% being singletons.

The chain recombines TRBV7-9 with TRBJ2-1; tentatively, D is TRBD1 (5 bases). Sequenced: blood. The receptor was derived from a woman between 18 and 29 years old with Graves' hyperthyroidism. The CDR3 DNA is TGTGCCAGCAGCCCGAACCGACAGTCTAATGAGCAGTTCTTC. Translated, it gives CASSPNRQSNEQFF.